This T cell receptor (beta chain) emerged from a study of T cell responses to AZD1222 COVID-19 vaccine. Germline V gives CDR1 SGHDT, CDR2 YYEEEE. Trimming took 3 bases from V and 4 from J, leaving 13 bases between them. The length of the CDR3 is 14 residues. The assay was immunoSEQ multiplex PCR, and TCRdb's table has in-frame clones only and misses some. The data show some 96,000 clones, about 90% seen once. The receptor was derived from an adult in good health. This material consisted of peripheral blood, taken on day 0 of AZD1222 vaccination. The chain is built from TRBV5-6 and TRBJ1-2; TRBD1 might be the D (6 bases). CDR3 protein: CASSSGVPGYGYTF. The CDR3 DNA follows: TGTGCCAGCAGCTCAGGGGTGCCAGGCTATGGCTACACCTTC.